One and the same sample provided the 19 T cell receptor beta chains below, sequenced in a study of cytomegalovirus exposure and HLA in healthy donors. It was with 60 Vbeta and 13 Jbeta primers that the PCR ran. Here immunoSEQ multiplex PCR was the method, and the copy in TCRdb shows in-frame clones only, minus some. The data hold about 160,000 clones, with 55% to 80% observed a single time. Material: PBMCs. These TCRs come from a woman aged 55 to 70 in good health and CMV-seropositive.

This clone showed up just a few times. This sequence joins TRBV11-1 and TRBJ2-1; D is uncertain. The CDR3 runs 12 residues. The V gene lost 5 bases and the J gene lost 9 bases, with 11 bases spanning the gap. The germline CDR1 and CDR2 sequences are SGHAT and FQDESV (reference sequence). DNA for the CDR3: TGTGCCAGCAGCCCCCGAGCTGGTGAGCAGTTCTTC. It specifies CASSPRAGEQFF.

This clone was counted between two and nine times. The rearrangement joins TRBV18 to TRBJ1-5; 10 bases map to TRBD1. Germline loops: CDR1 KGHSH, CDR2 LQKENI. Germline trimming cut 1 base from V and 6 bases from J; bases unmatched to any gene: 3. This CDR3 has 15 residues. CDR3 sequence (DNA): TGTGCCAGCTCACCACTGGGACAGGGGTTTCAGCCCCAGCATTTT. Protein product: CASSPLGQGFQPQHF.

V usage is TRBV7-2 and J usage is TRBJ2-7; TRBD2 might be the D (6 bases). Per germline, CDR1 SGHTA and CDR2 FQGNSA. Trimming stripped 0 bases from V and 1 base from J, with 10 bases between. The CDR3 covers 15 residues. DNA of the CDR3: TGTGCCAGCAGCTTAGCTAGGGACTCGTCCTACGAGCAGTACTTC. It encodes CASSLARDSSYEQYF.

This clone was observed a handful of times. The chain links TRBV28 to TRBJ2-1, with 7 bases fitting TRBD2. Germline CDR1 reads MDHEN; CDR2 reads SYDVKM. V dropped 6 bases and J dropped 4; count of bases not matched to a gene: 12. The CDR3 is made up of 16 amino acids. The CDR3 loop is CASSTLGGRRYNEQFF. DNA for the CDR3: TGTGCCAGCAGCACCCTGGGAGGGAGGAGATACAATGAGCAGTTCTTC.

This clone was seen once. The chain uses TRBV2 and TRBJ1-5; D is perhaps TRBD1 (6 bases). This CDR3 has 16 amino acids. Germline CDR1 SNHLY, CDR2 FYNNEI. V was shortened by 2 bases and J by 0 bases, with 11 bases between the two germline ends. CDR3 bases: TGTGCCAGCAGTGAATCAGGGGACGATAGCAATCAGCCCCAGCATTTT. This translates into CASSESGDDSNQPQHF.

This clone was counted only a few times. The CDR3 loop is CASSAPGTGELFF. CDR3 coding DNA: TGTGCCAGCAGCGCACCAGGGACCGGGGAGCTGTTTTTT. V and J are TRBV7-8 and TRBJ2-2; D possibly corresponds to TRBD1 (5 bases). The CDR3 totals 13 residues. Germline loops: CDR1 SGHVS, CDR2 FQNEAQ. Trimming left V 5 bases short and J 5 bases short, with 9 bases between.

This clone was picked up a small number of times. The V call is TRBV25-1, the J call TRBJ2-2; D ambiguous. CDR1 is MGHDK and CDR2 is SYGVNS in the germline V gene. The CDR3 contains 14 residues. V was cut by 3 bases and J by 1 base, with 6 bases left in between. In DNA form, the CDR3 reads TGTGCCAGCAGTGAGCACAAGAACACCGGGGAGCTGTTTTTT. It translates to CASSEHKNTGELFF. Full variable domain (remainder filled in from reference TRBV25-1 and TRBJ2-2): EADIYQTPRYLVIGTGKKITLECSQTMGHDKMYWYQQDPGMELHLIHYSYGVNSTEKGDLSSESTVSRIRTEHFPLTLESARPSHTSQYLCASSEHKNTGELFFGEGSRLTVL.

V is TRBV18 and J is TRBJ2-2; 7 positions match TRBD2. CDR1 and CDR2 from the germline V gene are KGHSH and LQKENI. The CDR3 is made up of 15 amino acids. The ends lost 3 bases at V and 3 bases at J; junction bases unmatched: 4. DNA for the CDR3: TGTGCCAGCTCACCCTCCCGGGGGGACACCGGGGAGCTGTTTTTT. Its translation: CASSPSRGDTGELFF.

The sample holds one count of this clone. The chain joins TRBV18 to TRBJ2-5; unclear D gene. V was trimmed by 2 bases and J by 5 bases, leaving 9 bases between them. This CDR3 has 13 amino acids. Germline V gene sequence: CDR1 KGHSH, CDR2 LQKENI. CDR3 region: CASSPALGETQYF. CDR3 in DNA: TGTGCCAGCTCACCAGCACTCGGGGAGACCCAGTACTTC.

This clone was found a few times. This chain links TRBV4-1 with TRBJ1-1; D gene ambiguous. The CDR3 spans 16 residues. V lost 1 base and J 0 bases, leaving 12 bases between the germline ends. From germline, CDR1 is MGHRA and CDR2 YSYEKL. This CDR3 is CASSQGRATMNTEAFF. The DNA of the CDR3 is TGCGCCAGCAGCCAAGGCCGTGCGACAATGAACACTGAAGCTTTCTTT.

This clone was seen a handful of times. This chain uses TRBV27 with TRBJ2-1; no definite D call. Germline CDR1 reads MNHEY; CDR2 reads SMNVEV (reference sequence). Between the trimmed V and J ends, which lost 3 bases and 4 bases, there was a span of 13 bases. The CDR3 runs to 15 residues. In DNA, the CDR3 is TGTGCCAGCAGTTTGGTAAGGAGTGGGTACAATGAGCAGTTCTTC. Translation gives CASSLVRSGYNEQFF.

V usage is TRBV9 and J usage is TRBJ1-4; D uncertain. The CDR3 has 15 residues. V was trimmed by 1 base and J by 8 bases, leaving 15 bases between them. Germline assignment: CDR1 SGDLS and CDR2 YYNGEE. The CDR3 DNA reads as TGTGCCAGCAGCGTAAGGTTAGAGGGATGGGAAAAACTGTTTTTT. Translated: CASSVRLEGWEKLFF.

The CDR3 here is CASSLRLALNEQFF. The CDR3 DNA reads as TGTGCCAGCAGCTTGAGGCTAGCGTTAAATGAGCAGTTCTTC. The V gene is TRBV7-2, the J gene TRBJ2-1, with D possibly TRBD2 on 6 matching bases. With 3 bases removed from V and 7 bases from J, the gap between germline ends came to 13 bases. CDR1 and CDR2 from the germline V gene are SGHTA and FQGNSA. The CDR3 is 14 residues long.

This chain uses TRBV7-9 with TRBJ1-2; 11 nucleotides agree with TRBD1. The CDR3 has 14 amino acids. V was pared by 5 bases and J by 6 bases, with 5 bases of the junction left unmatched. Per the germline V gene, CDR1 is SEHNR and CDR2 is FQNEAQ (reference sequence). The CDR3 reads CASSQTDRGHGYTF. Written as DNA, the CDR3 is TGTGCCAGCAGCCAAACGGACAGGGGGCATGGCTACACCTTC.

The chain recombines TRBV7-2 with TRBJ2-2; 10 bases fit TRBD1. Germline V gene sequence: CDR1 SGHTA, CDR2 FQGNSA. This CDR3 has 15 residues. V trimming: 2 bases; J trimming: 7 bases; junction bases outside the gene matches: 4. CDR3 bases: TGTGCCAGCAGCTTACGACAGGGGGCTGTCGGGGAGCTGTTTTTT. It encodes CASSLRQGAVGELFF.

This chain joins TRBV1 and TRBJ2-7; the table's TRBD2 call for D was not verified on the DNA. TRBV1 is labeled a pseudogene. This CDR3 spans 15 amino acids. This chain's CDR3 is CTSSPPLAGDYEQYF. In nucleotides, the CDR3 is TGCACCAGCAGCCCCCCTCTAGCGGGAGATTACGAGCAGTACTTC.

This chain uses TRBV28 with TRBJ2-3, with a weak D call TRBD2 (8 bases). In germline, CDR1 is MDHEN, CDR2 SYDVKM. V shed 10 bases and J shed 0 bases, with 20 bases lying between them. This CDR3 has 16 amino acids. The DNA of the CDR3 is TGTGCCACAGAGGGGGCCCGACTAGCGAGCACAGATACGCAGTATTTT. Encoded protein: CATEGARLASTDTQYF.

The chain links TRBV30 to TRBJ2-3; D unresolved. With 3 bases removed from V and 2 bases from J, the gap between germline ends came to 6 bases. Germline CDR1 and CDR2: GTSNPN and SVGIG (reference sequence). This CDR3 contains 12 residues. Written as DNA, the CDR3 is TGTGCCTGGAGCAGGTACACAGATACGCAGTATTTT. It encodes CAWSRYTDTQYF. Combining the CDR3 with reference TRBV30 and TRBJ2-3 gives the whole variable domain SQTIHQWPATLVQPVGSPLSLECTVEGTSNPNLYWYRQAAGRGLQLLFYSVGIGQISSEVPQNLSASRPQDRQFILSSKKLLLSDSGFYLCAWSRYTDTQYFGPGTRLTVL.

This clone showed up just a few times. The rearrangement links TRBV4-1 to TRBJ2-4; D is perhaps TRBD1 (6 bases). V was cut by 4 bases and J by 2 bases, with 12 bases left in between. Germline V gene sequence: CDR1 MGHRA, CDR2 YSYEKL. The CDR3 is 15 residues long. DNA for the CDR3: TGCGCCAGCAGCCCCAATCAGGGGACCAAAAACATTCAGTACTTC. This translates into CASSPNQGTKNIQYF.